These 24 T cell receptor beta chains came from one sample sequenced in a study of CD8 T cells in Susac syndrome (dated by TCRdb to about 2019). The protocol used for the library was the immunoSEQ multiplex PCR assay. RNA was extracted using the RNeasy kit, and about 0.5 to 1 ug of the RNA was reverse transcribed with random hexamers. TCRdb ran its own pipeline on the public reads, namely fastp trimming at Q25 and MiXCR clone calling, and kept in-frame beta chains. Each CDR3 protein appears once, grouped with its most common genes and DNA. The sample records approximately 300,000 distinct CDR3 sequences, about 89% of which are singletons. The ten largest clones take up about 0.17% of the sample. Sequencing used CD8+ T cells from PBMCs. These TCRs come from a human donor with multiple sclerosis.

This sequence joins TRBV28 and TRBJ2-1, with 7 bases fitting TRBD2. This CDR3 spans 13 amino acids. The germline CDR1 and CDR2 sequences are MDHEN and SYDVKM. The V and J ends lost 7 bases and 7 bases, in that order; junction bases with no gene match: 7. CDR3 sequence: CASTAPGGNEQFF. The CDR3 nucleotides read TGTGCCAGCACCGCCCCCGGGGGGAATGAGCAGTTCTTC.

This chain links TRBV4-2 with TRBJ2-7; D is possibly TRBD2 (6 bases). This CDR3 region has 18 residues. The ends were cut back, 0 bases at V and 3 bases at J, with 21 bases in the middle. Germline assignment: CDR1 LGHNA and CDR2 YNFKEQ. CDR3 nucleotides: TGTGCCAGCAGCCAAGAAGGGCAGGGCGGGGCTTTCATCTACGAGCAGTACTTC. Translating it yields CASSQEGQGGAFIYEQYF.

This rearrangement joins TRBV20-1 to TRBJ2-6; D might be TRBD2 (6 bases). The germline V and J ends were trimmed by 6 bases and 0 bases, with 9 bases remaining between them. Germline CDR1 DFQATT, CDR2 SNEGSKA (reference sequence). This CDR3 spans 14 amino acids. The CDR3 DNA sequence: TGCAGTGCATACGGGAGCTCTGGGGCCAACGTCCTGACTTTC. Amino acids: CSAYGSSGANVLTF.

The V call is TRBV4-3, the J call TRBJ2-7, with no clear D. The CDR3 loop spans 14 amino acids. V was cut by 2 bases and J by 1 base, with 9 bases left in between. Germline CDR1 and CDR2: LGHNA and YSLEER. CDR3 in amino acids: CASSQLGVSYEQYF. The CDR3, as DNA: TGCGCCAGCAGCCAACTTGGGGTTTCCTACGAGCAGTACTTC.

This clonotype has only one observation. CDR3 sequence: CASSLERGTSWGFF. The CDR3 region has the DNA TGTGCCAGCAGCTTGGAACGCGGGACTAGTTGGGGGTTCTTC. The chain is built from TRBV5-4 and TRBJ2-1; 8 bases line up with TRBD2. The CDR3 has 14 residues. V shed 0 bases, J shed 15 bases, and the junction held 11 bases outside the gene matches. Germline values: CDR1 SGHNT, CDR2 YYREEE (reference sequence).

The CDR3 protein is CATSSWSTNEKLFF. CDR3 nucleotides: TGTGCCACCAGCAGCTGGTCAACTAATGAAAAACTGTTTTTT. V gene TRBV15 combines with J gene TRBJ1-4; no reliable D call. The CDR3 runs 14 residues. Trimming removed 3 bases at V and 0 bases at J, with 5 bases between. Germline lookup yields CDR1 LNHNV and CDR2 YYDKDF (reference sequence).

The CDR3 nucleotides are TGTGCCAGCAGTTCCCCTAGCCGGAGGGGTTACGAGCAGTACTTC. Amino acid sequence: CASSSPSRRGYEQYF. The chain joins TRBV28 to TRBJ2-7; D is perhaps TRBD2 (6 bases). This CDR3 has 15 residues. V was cut by 4 bases and J by 4 bases, with 17 bases left in between. CDR1 and CDR2 from the germline V gene are MDHEN and SYDVKM.

This chain uses TRBV4-2 with TRBJ1-1; D may be TRBD1 (6 bases). The germline V gene encodes CDR1 LGHNA and CDR2 YNFKEQ. V was shortened by 0 bases and J by 5 bases, with 13 bases between the two germline ends. This CDR3 is 15 amino acids long. In nucleotides, the CDR3 is TGTGCCAGCAGCCAAGAGGCCCCCACAGGGACTGAAGCTTTCTTT. Amino acid sequence: CASSQEAPTGTEAFF.

The V gene is TRBV24-1, the J gene TRBJ2-1; D ambiguous. CDR1 and CDR2 from the germline V gene are KGHDR and SFDVKD. The CDR3 contains 13 residues. Trimming stripped 0 bases from V and 5 bases from J, with 4 bases between. The CDR3 is CATSDLHDNEQFF. For the CDR3, the DNA is TGTGCCACCAGTGATTTGCACGACAATGAGCAGTTCTTC.

V is TRBV6-4 and J is TRBJ2-3; D ambiguous. The CDR3 has 13 residues. Between the trimmed V and J ends, which lost 3 bases and 6 bases, there was a span of 10 bases. Germline loops: CDR1 MRHNA, CDR2 SNTAGT. This CDR3 is CASSDSEIDTQYF. The DNA of the CDR3 is TGTGCCAGCAGTGATTCGGAGATTGATACGCAGTATTTT.

CDR3 nucleotide sequence: TGTGCCAGCAGCTCCGCGACCGGGACAGGGAATTCACCCCTCCACTTT. Protein: CASSSATGTGNSPLHF. The chain is built from TRBV7-9 and TRBJ1-6, with TRBD1 identical over 9 bases. This CDR3 has 16 amino acids. CDR1 is SEHNR and CDR2 is FQNEAQ in the germline V gene (reference sequence). V gave up 4 bases and J gave up 7 bases; unmatched junction bases: 8.

This sequence joins TRBV20-1 and TRBJ2-7, with 7 bases fitting TRBD1. The CDR3 runs 15 residues. V lost 6 bases to trimming and J lost 0 bases; unmatched junction nucleotides: 11. The germline gives CDR1 DFQATT, CDR2 SNEGSKA (reference sequence). For the CDR3, the DNA is TGCAGTGCCACAGGGGACGGCATCAGCTCCTACGAGCAGTACTTC. Protein product: CSATGDGISSYEQYF.

DNA of the CDR3: TGTGCCAGCAGCCATCGAACTCCCCCCTACGAGCAGTACTTC. Protein: CASSHRTPPYEQYF. V usage is TRBV7-9 and J usage is TRBJ2-7; D remains ambiguous. This CDR3 has 14 amino acids. Per germline, CDR1 SEHNR and CDR2 FQNEAQ (reference sequence). V lost 5 bases and J 2 bases, leaving 13 bases between the germline ends.

This chain connects TRBV27 to TRBJ1-2, with D unresolved. The CDR3 sequence is 13 residues long. Trimming removed 5 bases at V and 1 base at J, with 8 bases between. CDR1 and CDR2 from the germline V gene are MNHEY and SMNVEV (reference sequence). CDR3 nucleotides: TGTGCCAGCAGTCCGCTCCTTAACTATGGCTACACCTTC. Its translation is CASSPLLNYGYTF.

V usage is TRBV27 and J usage is TRBJ2-5; tentatively, D is TRBD1 (8 bases). Germline loops: CDR1 MNHEY, CDR2 SMNVEV (reference sequence). The CDR3 is made up of 17 amino acids. V was cut by 8 bases and J by 6 bases, with 28 bases left in between. The CDR3 coding sequence is TGTGCCAGCGGTCACCAGGGGGCGGGGGCCCCGGGGAAGACCCAGTACTTC. Amino acids: CASGHQGAGAPGKTQYF.

The chain employs TRBV20-1 and TRBJ2-7, with TRBD2 matching over 8 bases. There are 15 residues in the CDR3. Germline V gene sequence: CDR1 DFQATT, CDR2 SNEGSKA (reference sequence). CDR3 bases: TGCAGCCCGAAGGCGATAGGGACTAGAACATACGAGCAGTACTTC. Translating gives CSPKAIGTRTYEQYF.

For the CDR3, the DNA is TGTGCCTGGAGTGTTGCGGGTCCCGGGGAGCTGTTTTTT. It is translated as CAWSVAGPGELFF. This rearrangement joins TRBV30 to TRBJ2-2, with D maybe TRBD2 (5 bases). Per the germline V gene, CDR1 is GTSNPN and CDR2 is SVGIG (reference sequence). The CDR3 consists of 13 residues. Trimming took off 0 bases at V and 6 bases at J, with 8 bases between the two ends.

The chain has TRBV7-8 and TRBJ2-7; TRBD2 aligns across 13 bases. The J segment lost 6 bases and the V segment lost 5 bases, leaving 10 bases of the junction unmatched. CDR1 SGHVS and CDR2 FQNEAQ come from the germline V gene. The CDR3 totals 16 residues. The CDR3 loop reads CASSPGLAGAAREQYF. Here the CDR3 DNA reads TGTGCCAGCAGCCCAGGACTAGCGGGGGCCGCGCGCGAGCAGTACTTC.

The J gene is TRBJ2-7, the V gene TRBV4-3, with D tentatively TRBD2 (7 bases). Trimming stripped 0 bases from V and 3 bases from J, with 12 bases between. The germline V gene encodes CDR1 LGHNA and CDR2 YSLEER. The length of the CDR3 is 15 residues. The CDR3 DNA reads as TGCGCCAGCAGCCAAGAAAGGGGGGGCGGCTACGAGCAGTACTTC. It encodes CASSQERGGGYEQYF.

This chain links TRBV5-5 with TRBJ2-7; TRBD2 might be the D (6 bases). Germline V lookup: CDR1 SGHKS, CDR2 YYEKEE (reference sequence). The CDR3 is 14 amino acids. The V end was cut by 6 bases, the J end by 3 bases, with 16 bases between. The DNA of the CDR3 is TGTGCCAGCAATTTCCGGGACTCCTACTACGAGCAGTACTTC. Translated: CASNFRDSYYEQYF.

The chain links TRBV27 to TRBJ2-4; D assignment may be TRBD1 or TRBD2 (7 bases each). CDR1 is MNHEY, CDR2 SMNVEV, per germline (reference sequence). This CDR3 is built from 16 residues. Here the CDR3 reads CGNGTEPGGAKNIQYF. The CDR3, as DNA: TGTGGCAACGGGACAGAACCCGGGGGGGCCAAAAACATTCAGTACTTC.

This clonotype was detected once. The rearrangement joins TRBV29-1 to TRBJ1-1; a weak D match, TRBD1 (5 bases). Per germline, CDR1 SQVTM and CDR2 ANQGSEA. V was pared by 3 bases and J by 4 bases, with 12 bases between. This CDR3 spans 13 amino acids. The CDR3 sequence: CSVEAGWGTEAFF. CDR3 nucleotides: TGCAGCGTTGAGGCAGGGTGGGGCACTGAAGCTTTCTTT. The variable domain in full, with the rest retrieved from reference TRBV29-1 and TRBJ1-1, is SAVISQKPSRDICQRGTSLTIQCQVDSQVTMMFWYRQQPGQSLTLIATANQGSEATYESGFVIDKFPISRPNLTFSTLTVSNMSPEDSSIYLCSVEAGWGTEAFFGQGTRLTVV.

This clonotype was recorded only once. J is TRBJ2-2 and V is TRBV6-2 or TRBV6-3; 8 bases map to TRBD1. Germline V gene data show CDR1 as MNHEY and CDR2 as SVGEGT. This CDR3 comprises 16 residues. With 8 bases clipped from V and 1 base from J, the junction kept 9 bases outside the gene matches. The CDR3: CASDQTGEWNTGELFF. CDR3 in DNA: TGTGCCAGCGACCAGACAGGGGAATGGAACACCGGGGAGCTGTTTTTT.

The chain is built from TRBV29-1 and TRBJ2-7; D unresolved. CDR3 length: 12 amino acids. Germline CDR1 reads SQVTM; CDR2 reads ANQGSEA. V was shortened by 4 bases and J by 0 bases, with 7 bases between the two germline ends. The CDR3 reads CSVVADSYEQYF. Written as DNA, the CDR3 is TGCAGCGTTGTGGCGGACTCCTACGAGCAGTACTTC.